The 9 T cell receptor beta chains given below trace back to one sample, sequenced in a study. TCRdb ran MiXCR on the RT-PCR reads and lists one entry per CDR3 protein. The sample shows more than 550,000 distinct CDR3 sequences, approximately 15% of them seen only once. Input material: memory CD4+ T cells from blood. The source is a female donor in good health, serving as a healthy control.

The CDR3 loop is CASSLAGAGNNQPQHF. CDR3 nucleotide sequence: TGTGCCAGCAGCTTAGCTGGGGCAGGGAACAATCAGCCCCAGCATTTT. The V and J genes are TRBV7-2 and TRBJ1-5, with a weak D call TRBD1 (5 bases). This CDR3 is 16 amino acids long. The V gene's germline CDR1 is SGHTA and CDR2 FQGNSA. V was shortened by 0 bases and J by 3 bases, with 12 bases between the two germline ends.

This clonotype was picked up a small number of times. This CDR3 is CASSPPRVMNTEAFF. The CDR3 DNA sequence: TGTGCCAGCTCACCACCGCGGGTCATGAACACTGAAGCTTTCTTT. The rearrangement joins TRBV18 to TRBJ1-1; unclear D gene. CDR1 is KGHSH, CDR2 LQKENI, per germline. Trimming pared 0 bases from V and 0 bases from J, leaving 8 bases between. The length of the CDR3 is 15 residues.

The sample holds a few counts of this clonotype. J is TRBJ2-7 and V is TRBV6-6; 10 bases fit TRBD2. There are 16 residues in the CDR3. V shed 5 bases, J shed 2 bases, and the junction held 9 bases outside the gene matches. Germline V CDR1 and CDR2: MNHNY, SVGAGI (reference sequence). The CDR3 sequence is CASSHVSGRTAYEQYF. The CDR3 DNA follows: TGTGCCAGCAGTCACGTTAGCGGGAGGACGGCCTACGAGCAGTACTTC.

This clonotype occurred a few times. The chain employs TRBV28 and TRBJ1-5; D gene unclear. Trimming took off 8 bases at V and 2 bases at J, with 19 bases between the two ends. This CDR3 contains 16 residues. Germline CDR1 is MDHEN and CDR2 is SYDVKM. The CDR3 coding sequence is TGTGCCAGCGAGACCTCGTCGGCTCGGGGCAATCAGCCCCAGCATTTT. Residues: CASETSSARGNQPQHF.

V usage is TRBV20-1 and J usage is TRBJ1-6; a possible D gene is TRBD1 (6 bases). Germline V gene sequence: CDR1 DFQATT, CDR2 SNEGSKA (reference sequence). This CDR3 spans 15 amino acids. Trimming cost V 3 bases and J 7 bases, with 16 bases left between them. CDR3 residues: CSARRSGAGNSPLHF. The CDR3 DNA sequence: TGCAGTGCTAGGAGGTCGGGGGCAGGGAATTCACCCCTCCACTTT.

The CDR3, as DNA: TGCAGTACAGGTAGCTGGAACACTGAAGCTTTCTTT. Translating gives CSTGSWNTEAFF. The chain employs TRBV20-1 and TRBJ1-1, with D possibly being TRBD1 (5 bases). With 8 bases removed from V and 1 base from J, the gap between germline ends came to 11 bases. In germline, CDR1 is DFQATT, CDR2 SNEGSKA (reference sequence). CDR3 length: 12 residues.

This clonotype showed up just a few times. V is TRBV11-2 and J is TRBJ2-5; weak D call: TRBD1 (6 bases). The V and J ends lost 6 bases and 4 bases respectively, with 15 bases between them. The CDR3 is 14 amino acids. The germline V gene encodes CDR1 SGHAT and CDR2 FQNNGV. CDR3 sequence reads: CASSRERGGETQYF. The CDR3 DNA is TGTGCCAGCAGTCGTGAGCGAGGGGGAGAGACCCAGTACTTC. Full variable domain (remainder filled in from reference TRBV11-2 and TRBJ2-5): EAGVAQSPRYKIIEKRQSVAFWCNPISGHATLYWYQQILGQGPKLLIQFQNNGVVDDSQLPKDRFSAERLKGVDSTLKIQPAKLEDSAVYLCASSRERGGETQYFGPGTRLLVL.

The J gene is TRBJ1-4, the V gene TRBV27; D is undetermined. The CDR3 covers 13 residues. The germline CDR1 and CDR2 sequences are MNHEY and SMNVEV (reference sequence). V lost 4 bases, J lost 10 bases, and 13 bases lay in between. The CDR3 here is CASSSSLRGKLFF. The CDR3 region has the DNA TGTGCCAGCAGTTCAAGTTTACGGGGAAAACTGTTTTTT.

This clonotype was seen ten or more times. The rearrangement links TRBV11-2 to TRBJ1-2, with D perhaps matching TRBD1 (5 bases). There are 13 residues in the CDR3. Looked up from germline, CDR1 is SGHAT and CDR2 is FQNNGV. Trimming pared 1 base from V and 6 bases from J, leaving 9 bases between. The CDR3 loop is CASSLAQENGYTF. The CDR3 DNA sequence: TGTGCCAGCAGCTTAGCACAGGAGAATGGCTACACCTTC.